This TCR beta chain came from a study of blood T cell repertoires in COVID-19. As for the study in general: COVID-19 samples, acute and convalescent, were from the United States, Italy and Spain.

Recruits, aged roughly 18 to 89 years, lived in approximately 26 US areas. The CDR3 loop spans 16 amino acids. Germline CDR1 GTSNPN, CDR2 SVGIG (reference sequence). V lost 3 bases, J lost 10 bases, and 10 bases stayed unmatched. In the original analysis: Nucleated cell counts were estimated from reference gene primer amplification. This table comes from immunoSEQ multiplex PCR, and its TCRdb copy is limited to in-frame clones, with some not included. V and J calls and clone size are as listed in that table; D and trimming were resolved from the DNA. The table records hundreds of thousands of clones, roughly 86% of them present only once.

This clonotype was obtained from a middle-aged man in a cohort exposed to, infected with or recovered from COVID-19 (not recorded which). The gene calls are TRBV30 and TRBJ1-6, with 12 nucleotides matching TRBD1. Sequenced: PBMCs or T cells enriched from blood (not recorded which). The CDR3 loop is CAWRHSGTGGWSPLHF. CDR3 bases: TGTGCCTGGAGACACTCCGGGACAGGGGGCTGGTCACCCCTCCACTTT.